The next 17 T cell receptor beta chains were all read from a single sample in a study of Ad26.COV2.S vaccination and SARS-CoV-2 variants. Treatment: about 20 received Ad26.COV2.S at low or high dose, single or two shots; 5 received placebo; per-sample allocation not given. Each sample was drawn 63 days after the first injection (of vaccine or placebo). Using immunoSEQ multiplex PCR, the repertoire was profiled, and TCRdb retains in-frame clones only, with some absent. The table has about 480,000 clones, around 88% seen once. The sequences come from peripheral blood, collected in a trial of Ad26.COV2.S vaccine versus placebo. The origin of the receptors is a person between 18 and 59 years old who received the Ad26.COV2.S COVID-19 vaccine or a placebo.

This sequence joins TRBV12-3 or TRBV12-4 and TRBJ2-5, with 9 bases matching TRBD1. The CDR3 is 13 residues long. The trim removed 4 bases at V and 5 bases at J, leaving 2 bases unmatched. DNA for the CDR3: TGTGCCAGCAGTTCCGGGACAGGGGAGACCCAGTACTTC. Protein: CASSSGTGETQYF.

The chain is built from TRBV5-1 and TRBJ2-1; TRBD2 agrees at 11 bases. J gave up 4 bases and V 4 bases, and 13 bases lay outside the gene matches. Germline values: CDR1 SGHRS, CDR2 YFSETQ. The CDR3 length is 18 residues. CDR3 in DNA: TGCGCCAGCAGCCCCGACTTCCACACTAGCGGGGGTTACAATGAGCAGTTCTTC. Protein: CASSPDFHTSGGYNEQFF.

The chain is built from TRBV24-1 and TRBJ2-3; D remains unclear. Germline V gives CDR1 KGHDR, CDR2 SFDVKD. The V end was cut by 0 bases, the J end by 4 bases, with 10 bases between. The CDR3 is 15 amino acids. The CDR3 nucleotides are TGTGCCACCAGTGATTTGCGCCGGTCTGCAGATACGCAGTATTTT. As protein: CATSDLRRSADTQYF.

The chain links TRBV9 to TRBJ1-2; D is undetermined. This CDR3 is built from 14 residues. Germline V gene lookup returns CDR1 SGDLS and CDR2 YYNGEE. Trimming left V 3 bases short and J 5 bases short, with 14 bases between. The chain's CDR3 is CASSEDHPSYGYTF. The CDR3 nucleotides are TGTGCCAGCAGCGAAGACCACCCGTCGTATGGCTACACCTTC.

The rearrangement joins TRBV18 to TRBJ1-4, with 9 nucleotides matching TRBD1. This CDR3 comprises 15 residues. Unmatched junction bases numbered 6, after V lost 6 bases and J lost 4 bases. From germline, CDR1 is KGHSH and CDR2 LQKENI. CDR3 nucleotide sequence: TGTGCCAGCTCGCGGGACAGGGCATATAATGAAAAACTGTTTTTT. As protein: CASSRDRAYNEKLFF.

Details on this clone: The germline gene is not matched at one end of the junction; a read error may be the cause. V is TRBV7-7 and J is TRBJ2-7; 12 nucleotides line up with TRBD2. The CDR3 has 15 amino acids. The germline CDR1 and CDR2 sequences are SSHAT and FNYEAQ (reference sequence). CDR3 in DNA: TGTGCTAGCAGCTTAGGACTAGCGGGAAGCGACGAGCAGTACTTC. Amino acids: CASSLGLAGSDEQYF.

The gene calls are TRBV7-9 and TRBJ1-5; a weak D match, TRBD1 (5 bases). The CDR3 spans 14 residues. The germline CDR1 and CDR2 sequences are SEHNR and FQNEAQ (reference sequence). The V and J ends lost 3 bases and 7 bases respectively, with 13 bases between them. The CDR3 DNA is TGTGCCAGCAGCTTTGGGCCGGGGGTGCAGCCCCAGCATTTT. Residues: CASSFGPGVQPQHF.

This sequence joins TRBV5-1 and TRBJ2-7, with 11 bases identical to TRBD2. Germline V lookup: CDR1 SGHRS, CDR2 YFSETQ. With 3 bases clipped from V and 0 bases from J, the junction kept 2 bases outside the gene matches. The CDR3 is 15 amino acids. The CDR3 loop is CASSSGTSGSYEQYF. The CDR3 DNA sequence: TGCGCCAGCAGCTCCGGGACTAGCGGCTCCTACGAGCAGTACTTC.

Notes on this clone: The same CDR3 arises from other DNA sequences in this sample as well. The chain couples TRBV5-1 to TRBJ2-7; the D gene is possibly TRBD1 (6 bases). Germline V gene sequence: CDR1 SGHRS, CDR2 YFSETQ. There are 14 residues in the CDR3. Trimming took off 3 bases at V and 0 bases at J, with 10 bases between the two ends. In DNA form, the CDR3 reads TGCGCCAGCAGCTCGGGACAAACCTCCTACGAGCAGTACTTC. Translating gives CASSSGQTSYEQYF.

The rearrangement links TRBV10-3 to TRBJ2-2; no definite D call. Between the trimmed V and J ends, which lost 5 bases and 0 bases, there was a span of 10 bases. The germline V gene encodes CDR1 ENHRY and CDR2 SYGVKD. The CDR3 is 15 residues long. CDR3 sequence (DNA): TGTGCCATCAGTTCAATCGCACCGAACACCGGGGAGCTGTTTTTT. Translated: CAISSIAPNTGELFF.

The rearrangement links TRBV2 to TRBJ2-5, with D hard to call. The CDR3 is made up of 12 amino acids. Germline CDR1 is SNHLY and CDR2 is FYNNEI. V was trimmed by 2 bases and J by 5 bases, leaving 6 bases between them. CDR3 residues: CASSEMAETQYF. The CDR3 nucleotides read TGTGCCAGCAGTGAAATGGCGGAGACCCAGTACTTC.

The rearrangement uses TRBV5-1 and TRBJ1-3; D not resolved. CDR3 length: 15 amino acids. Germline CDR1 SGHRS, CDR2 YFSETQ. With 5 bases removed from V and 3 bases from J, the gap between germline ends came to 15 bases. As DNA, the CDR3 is TGCGCCAGCAGTTACGGACTTGGTGGTGGAAACACCATATATTTT. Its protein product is CASSYGLGGGNTIYF.

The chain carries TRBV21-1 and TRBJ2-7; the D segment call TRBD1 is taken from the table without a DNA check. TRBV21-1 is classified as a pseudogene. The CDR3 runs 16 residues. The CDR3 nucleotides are TGTGCCAGCAGCCTCATGGCGGACAGGACCCCCTACGAGCAGTACTTC. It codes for CASSLMADRTPYEQYF.

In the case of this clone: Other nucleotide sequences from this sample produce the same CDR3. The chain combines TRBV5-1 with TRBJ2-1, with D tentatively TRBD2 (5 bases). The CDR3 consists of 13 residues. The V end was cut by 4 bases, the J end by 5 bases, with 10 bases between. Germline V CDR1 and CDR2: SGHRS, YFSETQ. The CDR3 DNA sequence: TGCGCCAGCAGCCTGAGCGGAAACAATGAGCAGTTCTTC. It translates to CASSLSGNNEQFF. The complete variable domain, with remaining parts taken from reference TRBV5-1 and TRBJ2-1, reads KAGVTQTPRYLIKTRGQQVTLSCSPISGHRSVSWYQQTPGQGLQFLFEYFSETQRNKGNFPGRFSGRQFSNSRSEMNVSTLELGDSALYLCASSLSGNNEQFFGPGTRLTVL.

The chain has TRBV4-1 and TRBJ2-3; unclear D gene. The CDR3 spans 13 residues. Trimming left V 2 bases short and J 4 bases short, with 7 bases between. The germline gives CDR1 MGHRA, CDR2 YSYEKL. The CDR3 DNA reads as TGCGCCAGCAGCCAAACCCCCGCAGATACGCAGTATTTT. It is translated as CASSQTPADTQYF.

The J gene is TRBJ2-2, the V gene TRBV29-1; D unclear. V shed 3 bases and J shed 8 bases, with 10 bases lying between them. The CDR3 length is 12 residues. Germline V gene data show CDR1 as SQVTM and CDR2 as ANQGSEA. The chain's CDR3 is CSVEASSGELFF. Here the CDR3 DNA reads TGCAGCGTTGAGGCTAGTTCTGGGGAGCTGTTTTTT.

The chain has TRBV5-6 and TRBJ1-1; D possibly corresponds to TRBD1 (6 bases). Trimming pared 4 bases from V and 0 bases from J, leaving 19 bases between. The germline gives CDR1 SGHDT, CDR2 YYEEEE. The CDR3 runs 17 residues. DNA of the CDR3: TGTGCCAGCAGCATTCCTGCTTGGGGGCGCATGAACACTGAAGCTTTCTTT. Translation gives CASSIPAWGRMNTEAFF. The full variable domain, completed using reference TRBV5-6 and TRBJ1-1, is DAGVTQSPTHLIKTRGQQVTLRCSPKSGHDTVSWYQQALGQGPQFIFQYYEEEERQRGNFPDRFSGHQFPNYSSELNVNALLLGDSALYLCASSIPAWGRMNTEAFFGQGTRLTVV.